These T cell receptor beta chains were read from a single sample in a study of blood T cells in healthy people across ages. MiXCR was run by TCRdb on the 5' RACE reads, yielding one entry per CDR3 protein. The data show some 1.8 million distinct CDR3 sequences, roughly 43% seen once. The specimen sequenced was blood. All receptors derive from a human donor in good health. CDR3s include the opening cysteine and the closing phenylalanine or tryptophan. The order of the fields is J gene, V gene, clone size, D gene, CDR3 DNA, CDR3 protein. The D gene is left open where the match is weak. Size is stated for part of the rows, as once, few or many counts, or as a class when the clone is expanded.

>TRBJ2-2|TRBV7-2|NA|NA
TGTGCCAGCAGCGTTGACTACACCGGGGAGCTGTTTTTT
CASSVDYTGELFF
>TRBJ1-1|TRBV5-5|NA|TRBD1
TGTGCCAGCAGCTCACTACAGGGGGCCAAGACTGAAGCTTTCTTT
CASSSLQGAKTEAFF
>TRBJ2-3|TRBV7-8|few|NA
TGTGCCAGCAGCCCAATCGTCCGCTCTACCCCGCCGGCGCAGTATTTT
CASSPIVRSTPPAQYF
>TRBJ2-5|TRBV28|NA|NA
TGTGCCAGCAGTCTCAATGCAGACTCCCAAGACCAAGAGACCCAGTACTTC
CASSLNADSQDQETQYF
>TRBJ2-3|TRBV6-5|NA|TRBD2
TGTGCCTCAAGACTAGCGGGGATCACAGATACGCAGTATTTT
CASRLAGITDTQYF
>TRBJ2-7|TRBV5-1|NA|NA
TGCGCCAGCAGCTCGGGACCAGGCGGAAGGAGGAACCCCTACGAGCAGTACTTC
CASSSGPGGRRNPYEQYF
>TRBJ2-7|TRBV20-1|few|NA
TGCAGTACTAAATCGGGGACTTCCTACGAGCAGTACTTC
CSTKSGTSYEQYF
>TRBJ2-1|TRBV5-6|NA|TRBD1
TGTGCCAGCAGCTGGCCGGGACAGGGGGTTGATGAGCAGTTCTTC
CASSWPGQGVDEQFF
>TRBJ1-2|TRBV6-6|NA|TRBD1
TGTGCCAGCAGTTTTGCCGGGGACAGGCCAGGCTACACCTTC
CASSFAGDRPGYTF
>TRBJ1-2|TRBV7-3|few|NA
TGTGCCAGCAGCGCTACCGGGGGCGAGAGTGGCTACACCTTC
CASSATGGESGYTF
>TRBJ1-5|TRBV20-1|few|TRBD1
TGCAGTTCTATTACAGGGGTTAGCAATCAGCCCCAGCATTTT
CSSITGVSNQPQHF